This TCR beta chain was identified during a study of T cells in Graves' hyperthyroidism and ophthalmopathy. It was RNA transcripts that yielded the amplified TCR beta CDR3 regions. The HTBI primer set drove a first-round RT-PCR of the TCR CDR3. TCRdb re-analysed the multiplex PCR reads in MiXCR, keeping a single row per CDR3 protein. This table holds 350,000 to 400,000 distinct CDR3 sequences, about a fifth found once. Together with thyroid ultrasound, orbital computed tomography, serum thyroxine and TRAb, clinical symptoms were used for diagnoses. At least ten counts were recorded for this clonotype. This receptor was identified in a woman aged 18-30 years with Graves' hyperthyroidism. Sample: blood.

The CDR3 DNA reads TGTGCCAGCAGCCCGTCTCCCTCGGGGAGGGATGAAGCTTTCTTT. It encodes CASSPSPSGRDEAFF. V usage is TRBV7-3 and J usage is TRBJ1-1; D is unclear. There are 15 residues in the CDR3. CDR1 SGHTA and CDR2 FQGTGA come from the germline V gene. Trimming cost V 5 bases and J 7 bases, with 20 bases left between them.